The present TCR beta chain was sequenced within a study of blood T cell repertoires in COVID-19. Authors' methods: Nucleated cell counts were estimated from reference gene primer amplification. Repertoires were generated with immunoSEQ multiplex PCR, while TCRdb's copy carries only in-frame clones and drops some. V and J calls and clone size are copied from that table; D and trimming were computed from the DNA. This table has more than 75,000 clones, approximately 80% appearing once. The sequence was obtained from a human donor in a cohort sampled during active COVID-19. What was sequenced was peripheral blood.

CDR3 sequence: CASSQIPGQGSGYTF. CDR3 in DNA: TGTGCCAGCAGCCAAATACCGGGACAGGGATCTGGCTACACCTTC. The chain uses TRBV6-5 and TRBJ1-2; 9 nucleotides agree with TRBD1. Looked up from germline, CDR1 is MNHEY and CDR2 is SVGAGI. The V and J ends lost 6 bases and 7 bases, in that order; junction bases with no gene match: 12. This CDR3 is built from 15 residues.